This record covers a single T cell receptor (beta chain). Germline values: CDR1 MNHEY, CDR2 SMNVEV (reference sequence). The CDR3 covers 14 residues. V shed 4 bases, J shed 8 bases, and the junction held 4 bases outside the gene matches. How the authors handled the data: Amplification from reference gene primers served as the basis for estimated nucleated cell counts. Data came from immunoSEQ multiplex PCR; TCRdb stores just in-frame clones and leaves some out. Clone size and the V and J calls come from that table; the DNA yielded D and trimming. The sample lists 250,000 to 300,000 clones, 88% seen once, with 0.95% to 1% in the top ten. The data stem from a study of blood T cell repertoires in COVID-19. In the study overall: Sites in the United States, Italy and Spain provided acute and convalescent COVID-19 samples. T cells, B-cell-depleted T cells, or PBMCs supplied cDNA or gDNA.

The rearrangement uses TRBV27 and TRBJ2-1; 11 positions match TRBD2. Sequencing input: peripheral blood. The clonotype was recovered from a middle-aged woman who had recovered from COVID-19. CDR3 DNA: TGTGCCAGCAGTTCCATGACTAGCGGGGATGAGCAGTTCTTC. Translating it yields CASSSMTSGDEQFF.